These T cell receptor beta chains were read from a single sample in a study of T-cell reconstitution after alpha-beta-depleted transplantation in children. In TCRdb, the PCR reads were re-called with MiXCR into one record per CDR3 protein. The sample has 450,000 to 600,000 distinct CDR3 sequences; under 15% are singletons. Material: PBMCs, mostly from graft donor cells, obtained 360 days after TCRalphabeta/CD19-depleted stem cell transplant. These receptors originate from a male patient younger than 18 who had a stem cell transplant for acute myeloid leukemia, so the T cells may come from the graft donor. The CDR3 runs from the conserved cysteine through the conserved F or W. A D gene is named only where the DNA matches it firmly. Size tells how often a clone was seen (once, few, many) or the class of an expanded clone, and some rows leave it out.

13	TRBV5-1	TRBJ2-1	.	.	TGCGCCAGCAGCTTCCTGGGCCCGACTGAGCAGTTCTTC	CASSFLGPTEQFF
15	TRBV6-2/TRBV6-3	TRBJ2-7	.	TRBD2	TGTGCCAGCAGTTACGTGGGAGGGCCCACCTACGAGCAGTACTTC	CASSYVGGPTYEQYF
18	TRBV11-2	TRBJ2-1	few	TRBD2	TGTGCCAGCAGCTCGAGACTAGCGGGTTCAAGCGGGAGCGATGAGCAGTTCTTC	CASSSRLAGSSGSDEQFF
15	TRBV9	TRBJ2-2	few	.	TGTGCCAGCAGCCGAACAGGGCTTGACACCGGGGAGCTGTTTTTT	CASSRTGLDTGELFF
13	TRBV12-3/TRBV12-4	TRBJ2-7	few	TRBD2	TGTGCCAGCAAAGGAGCGGGAGCCTACGAGCAGTACTTC	CASKGAGAYEQYF
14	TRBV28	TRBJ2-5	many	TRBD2	TGTGCCAGCAGTTTATATAGCGGGACAGAGACCCAGTACTTC	CASSLYSGTETQYF
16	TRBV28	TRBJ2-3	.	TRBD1	TGTGCCAGCAGTCCCTCTCGACAGGGGAGCACAGATACGCAGTATTTT	CASSPSRQGSTDTQYF
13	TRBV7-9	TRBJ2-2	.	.	TGTGCCAGCAGGCCTAGGGCTACCGGGGAGCTGTTTTTT	CASRPRATGELFF
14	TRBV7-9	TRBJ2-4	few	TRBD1	TGTGCCAGCAGCGCCGGACAGGGCAAAAACATTCAGTACTTC	CASSAGQGKNIQYF
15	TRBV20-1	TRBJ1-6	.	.	TGCAGTGCCGACCCCCGACGGGGAGGTGATTCACCCCTCCACTTT	CSADPRRGGDSPLHF
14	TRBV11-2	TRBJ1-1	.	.	TGTGCCAGCAGCACGGGACTACCCAGCACTGAAGCTTTCTTT	CASSTGLPSTEAFF
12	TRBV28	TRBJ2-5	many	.	TGTGCCAGCAGTTCCGGGATCGAGACCCAGTACTTC	CASSSGIETQYF
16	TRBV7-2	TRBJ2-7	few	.	TGTGCCAGCAGCTTAGTGGCTCCACGACCCGATTACGAGCAGTACTTC	CASSLVAPRPDYEQYF
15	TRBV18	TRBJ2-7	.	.	TGTGCCAGCTCACCATCCCGGGGGATCTGGGGCGAGCAGTACTTC	CASSPSRGIWGEQYF
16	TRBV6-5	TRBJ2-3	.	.	TGTGCCAGCAGTTACGTGGAGCCTAGGGGTACAGATACGCAGTATTTT	CASSYVEPRGTDTQYF
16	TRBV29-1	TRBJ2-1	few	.	TGCAGCGTTGAGGCCGGGCCCCAGAGGGTCTACAATGAGCAGTTCTTC	CSVEAGPQRVYNEQFF
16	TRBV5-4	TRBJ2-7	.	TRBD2	TGTGCCAGCAGCCCCGGACTAGCGGGAGGAGCCCACGAGCAGTACTTC	CASSPGLAGGAHEQYF
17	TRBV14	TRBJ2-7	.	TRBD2	TGTGCCAGCAGCCAAGAATTTTTAGCGGGAAGCTGGTACGAGCAGTACTTC	CASSQEFLAGSWYEQYF
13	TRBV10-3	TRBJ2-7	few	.	TGTGCCATCCATCCGCAGGGGTCCTACGAGCAGTACTTC	CAIHPQGSYEQYF
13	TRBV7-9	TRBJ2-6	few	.	TGTGCCAGCGGCTGGTCTGGGGCCAACGTCCTGACTTTC	CASGWSGANVLTF
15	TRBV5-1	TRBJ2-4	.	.	TGCGCCAGCAGCTTGGAAGGGACTCTCCAAAACATTCAGTACTTC	CASSLEGTLQNIQYF
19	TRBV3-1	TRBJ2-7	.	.	TGTGCCAGCAGCCAAGAAGATGTTTGGTTGAACAGGGACATTAGGGAGCAGTACTTC	CASSQEDVWLNRDIREQYF
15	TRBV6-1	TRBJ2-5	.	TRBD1	TGTGCCAGTAGGGGACAGAGAGGGATTCAAGAGACCCAGTACTTC	CASRGQRGIQETQYF
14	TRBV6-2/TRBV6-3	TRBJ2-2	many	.	TGTGCCAGCAGTTACGTAGCGACCACCGGGGAGCTGTTTTTT	CASSYVATTGELFF
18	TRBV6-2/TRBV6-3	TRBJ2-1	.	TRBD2	TGTGCCAGCAGTTACTCGACTTTTGGGACTAGGGGGTCCGATGAGCAGTTCTTC	CASSYSTFGTRGSDEQFF
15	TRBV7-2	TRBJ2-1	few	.	TGTGCCAGCAGCTTAGAGGCGGGACCCTACAATGAGCAGTTCTTC	CASSLEAGPYNEQFF
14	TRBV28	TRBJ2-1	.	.	TGTGCCAGCAGACAAAAGGCGGGAAACAATGAGCAGTTCTTC	CASRQKAGNNEQFF
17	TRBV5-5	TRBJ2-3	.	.	TGTGCCAGCAGCTTGACCCTAAGAGTGTCCGTCACAGATACGCAGTATTTT	CASSLTLRVSVTDTQYF
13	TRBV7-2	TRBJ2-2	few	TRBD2	TGTGCCAGCACCCAGAGGACTAGCGGGGAGCTGTTTTTT	CASTQRTSGELFF